The 2 T cell receptor beta chains below were found in one sample sequenced in a study of brain T cells in children with intractable seizures. Profiling relied on immunoSEQ multiplex PCR, and the TCRdb table lists in-frame clones only, not all of them. This table holds roughly 80,000 clones, about 90% found once. The source was peripheral blood, collected at surgery. The receptors here all came from a girl aged 2 to 9 with Rasmussen encephalitis and intractable seizures.

The chain is built from TRBV6-5 and TRBJ1-6; 7 bases align to TRBD1. Unmatched junction bases numbered 9, after V lost 6 bases and J lost 7 bases. Germline V lookup: CDR1 MNHEY, CDR2 SVGAGI. The CDR3 loop spans 15 amino acids. CDR3 in DNA: TGTGCCAGCAGCGAGAGGGACAGAGTCAATTCACCCCTCCACTTT. The encoded protein is CASSERDRVNSPLHF.

The sample holds a few counts of this clone. The chain recombines TRBV3-1 (or the pseudogene TRBV3-2) with TRBJ1-1; no definite D call. The germline V and J ends were trimmed by 0 bases and 3 bases, with 17 bases remaining between them. CDR1 is LGHDT and CDR2 is YNNKEL in the germline V gene (reference sequence). CDR3 length: 17 residues. The CDR3 reads CASSQDFQENWDTEAFF. The CDR3 nucleotides are TGTGCCAGCAGCCAAGATTTCCAAGAGAATTGGGACACTGAAGCTTTCTTT.